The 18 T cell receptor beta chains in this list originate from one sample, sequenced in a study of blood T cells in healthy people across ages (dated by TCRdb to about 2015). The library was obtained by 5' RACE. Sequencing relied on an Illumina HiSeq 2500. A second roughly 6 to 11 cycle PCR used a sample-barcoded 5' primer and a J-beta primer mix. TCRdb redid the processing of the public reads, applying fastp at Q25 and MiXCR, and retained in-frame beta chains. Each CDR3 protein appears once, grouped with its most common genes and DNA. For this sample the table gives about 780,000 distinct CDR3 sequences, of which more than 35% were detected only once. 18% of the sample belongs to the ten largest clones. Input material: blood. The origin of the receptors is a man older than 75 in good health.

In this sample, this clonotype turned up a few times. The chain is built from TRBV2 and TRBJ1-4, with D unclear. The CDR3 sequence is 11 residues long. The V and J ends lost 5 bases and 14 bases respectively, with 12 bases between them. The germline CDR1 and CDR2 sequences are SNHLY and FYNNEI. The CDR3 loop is CASSQLTALFF. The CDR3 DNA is TGTGCCAGCAGTCAATTAACGGCCCTGTTTTTT.

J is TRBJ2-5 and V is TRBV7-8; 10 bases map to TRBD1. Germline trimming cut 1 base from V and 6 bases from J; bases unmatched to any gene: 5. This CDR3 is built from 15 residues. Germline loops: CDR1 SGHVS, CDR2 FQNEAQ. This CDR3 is CASSLGGQGRKTQYF. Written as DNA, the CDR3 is TGTGCCAGCAGCTTAGGGGGACAGGGGAGAAAGACCCAGTACTTC.

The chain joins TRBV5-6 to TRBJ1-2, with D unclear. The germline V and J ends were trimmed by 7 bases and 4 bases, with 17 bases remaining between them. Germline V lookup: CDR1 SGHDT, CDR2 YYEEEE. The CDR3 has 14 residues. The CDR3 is CASSARVLGYGYTF. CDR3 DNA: TGTGCCAGCTCCGCTAGGGTGCTTGGCTATGGCTACACCTTC.

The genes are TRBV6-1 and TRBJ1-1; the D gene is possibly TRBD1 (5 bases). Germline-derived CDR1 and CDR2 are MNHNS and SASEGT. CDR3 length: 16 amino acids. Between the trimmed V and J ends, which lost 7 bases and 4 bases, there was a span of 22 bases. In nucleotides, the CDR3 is TGTGCCAGCAACCACCGCGGGGCAAGGGGTCCCACTGAAGCTTTCTTT. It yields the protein CASNHRGARGPTEAFF.

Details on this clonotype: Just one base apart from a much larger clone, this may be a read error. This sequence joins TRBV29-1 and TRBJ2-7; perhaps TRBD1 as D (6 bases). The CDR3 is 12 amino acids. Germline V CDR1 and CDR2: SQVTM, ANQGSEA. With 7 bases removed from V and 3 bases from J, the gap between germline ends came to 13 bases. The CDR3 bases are TGCAGCGCTTGGACAGACTTCTACGAGCAGTACTTC. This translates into CSAWTDFYEQYF.

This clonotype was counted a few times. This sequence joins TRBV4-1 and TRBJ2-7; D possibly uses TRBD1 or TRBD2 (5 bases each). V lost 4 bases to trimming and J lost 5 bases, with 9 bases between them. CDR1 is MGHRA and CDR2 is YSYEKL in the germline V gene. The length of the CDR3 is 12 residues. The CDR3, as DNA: TGCGCCAGCAGCCGAGGGGATAACGAGCAGTACTTC. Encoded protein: CASSRGDNEQYF.

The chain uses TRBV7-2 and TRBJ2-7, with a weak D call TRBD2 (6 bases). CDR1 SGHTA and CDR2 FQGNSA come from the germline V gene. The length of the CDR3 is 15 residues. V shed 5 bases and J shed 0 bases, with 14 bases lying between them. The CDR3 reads CASSRIGLSSYEQYF. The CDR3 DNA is TGTGCCAGCAGCCGCATTGGACTAAGCTCCTACGAGCAGTACTTC.

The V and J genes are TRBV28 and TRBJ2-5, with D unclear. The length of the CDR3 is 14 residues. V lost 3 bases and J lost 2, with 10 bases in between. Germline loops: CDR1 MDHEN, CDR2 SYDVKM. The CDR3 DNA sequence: TGTGCCAGCAGTTTTGTTGGGCAGCAAGAGACCCAGTACTTC. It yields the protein CASSFVGQQETQYF. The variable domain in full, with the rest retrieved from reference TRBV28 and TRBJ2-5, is DVKVTQSSRYLVKRTGEKVFLECVQDMDHENMFWYRQDPGLGLRLIYFSYDVKMKEKGDIPEGYSVSREKKERFSLILESASTNQTSMYLCASSFVGQQETQYFGPGTRLLVL.

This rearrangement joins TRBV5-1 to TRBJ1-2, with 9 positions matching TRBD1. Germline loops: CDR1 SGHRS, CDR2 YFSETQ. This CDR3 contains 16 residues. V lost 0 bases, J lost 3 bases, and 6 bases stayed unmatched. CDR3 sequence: CASSLGTGDHDYGYTF. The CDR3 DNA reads TGCGCCAGCAGCTTGGGGACAGGGGATCACGACTATGGCTACACCTTC.

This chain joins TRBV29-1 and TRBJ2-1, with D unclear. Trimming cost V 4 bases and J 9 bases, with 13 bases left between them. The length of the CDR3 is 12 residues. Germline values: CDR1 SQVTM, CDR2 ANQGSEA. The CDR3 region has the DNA TGCAGCGTTGTCTCCGGAGAGATTGAGCAGTTCTTC. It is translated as CSVVSGEIEQFF.

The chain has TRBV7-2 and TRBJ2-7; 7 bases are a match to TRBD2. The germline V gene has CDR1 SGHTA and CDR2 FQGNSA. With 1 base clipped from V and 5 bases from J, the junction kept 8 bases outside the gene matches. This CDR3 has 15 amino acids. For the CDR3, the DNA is TGTGCCAGCAGCTTAGAGTACGGGAGGATCGACGAGCAGTACTTC. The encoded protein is CASSLEYGRIDEQYF.

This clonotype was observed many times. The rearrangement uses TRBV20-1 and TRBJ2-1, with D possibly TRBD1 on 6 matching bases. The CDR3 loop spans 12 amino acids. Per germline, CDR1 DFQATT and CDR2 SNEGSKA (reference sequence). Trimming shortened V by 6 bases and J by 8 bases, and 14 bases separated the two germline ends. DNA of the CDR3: TGCAGTGCACCCACAGGGTTACATGAGCAGTTCTTC. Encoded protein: CSAPTGLHEQFF.

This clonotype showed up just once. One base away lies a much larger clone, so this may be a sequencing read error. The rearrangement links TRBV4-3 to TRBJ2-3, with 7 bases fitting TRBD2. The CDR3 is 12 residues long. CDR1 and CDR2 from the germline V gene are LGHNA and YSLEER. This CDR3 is CASSQGGDTRYF. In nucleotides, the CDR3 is TGCGCCAGCAGCCAGGGAGGGGATACGCGGTATTTT.

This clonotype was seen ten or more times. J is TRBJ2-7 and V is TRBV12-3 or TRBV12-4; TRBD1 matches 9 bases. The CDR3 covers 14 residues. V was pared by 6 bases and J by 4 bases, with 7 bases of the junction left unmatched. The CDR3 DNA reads TGTGCCAGCAGCCTAAGGGACAGGGCTTACGAGCAGTACTTC. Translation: CASSLRDRAYEQYF.

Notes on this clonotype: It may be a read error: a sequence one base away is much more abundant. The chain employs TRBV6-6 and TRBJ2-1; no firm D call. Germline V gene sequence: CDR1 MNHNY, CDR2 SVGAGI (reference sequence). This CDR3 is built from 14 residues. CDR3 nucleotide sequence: TGTGCCAGCAGATACTCGAGAATCGGCAATGAGCAGTTCTTC. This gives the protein CASRYSRIGNEQFF.

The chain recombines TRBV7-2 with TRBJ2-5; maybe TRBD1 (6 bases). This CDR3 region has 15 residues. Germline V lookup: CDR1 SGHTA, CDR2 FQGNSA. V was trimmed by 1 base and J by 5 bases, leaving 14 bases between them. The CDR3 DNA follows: TGTGCCAGCAGCTTAGTCACAGGGAGAACGGAGACCCAGTACTTC. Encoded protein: CASSLVTGRTETQYF. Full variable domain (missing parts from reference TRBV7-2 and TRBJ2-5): GAGVSQSPSNKVTEKGKDVELRCDPISGHTALYWYRQSLGQGLEFLIYFQGNSAPDKSGLPSDRFSAERTGGSVSTLTIQRTQQEDSAVYLCASSLVTGRTETQYFGPGTRLLVL.

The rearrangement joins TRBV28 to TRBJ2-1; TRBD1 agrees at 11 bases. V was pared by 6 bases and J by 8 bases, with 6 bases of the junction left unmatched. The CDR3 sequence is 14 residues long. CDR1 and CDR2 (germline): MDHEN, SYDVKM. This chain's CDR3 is CASSWGQGGDEQFF. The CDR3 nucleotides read TGTGCCAGCAGCTGGGGACAGGGGGGAGATGAGCAGTTCTTC.

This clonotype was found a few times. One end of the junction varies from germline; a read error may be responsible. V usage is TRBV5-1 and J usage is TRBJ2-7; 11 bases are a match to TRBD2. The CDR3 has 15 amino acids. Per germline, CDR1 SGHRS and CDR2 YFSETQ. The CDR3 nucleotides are TGCGCCGGCAGCCCTACTAGCGGGAGTTTGTACGAGCAGTACTTC. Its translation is CAGSPTSGSLYEQYF.